The sequence of this T cell receptor beta chain was determined in a study of blood T cell repertoires in COVID-19. The overall study: Acute-phase and convalescent COVID-19 samples originated in the United States, Italy and Spain.

V shed 1 base and J shed 7 bases, with 10 bases lying between them. The CDR3 runs to 13 residues. The protocol was immunoSEQ multiplex PCR, while the TCRdb copy is restricted to in-frame clones and leaves out a portion. Of roughly 390,000 clones detected, roughly 86% appear once; the ten largest clones hold over 9.5%. Seattle's enrolled individuals joined amid active infection and were then monitored longitudinally. The receptor was isolated from a woman aged 25 to 39 with COVID-19, enrolled during active disease. The chain joins TRBV12-3 or TRBV12-4 to TRBJ1-1; D is possibly TRBD1 (6 bases). Specimen: peripheral blood. In nucleotides, the CDR3 is TGTGCCAGCAGTTTAGACAGGGTGAATGAAGCTTTCTTT. This gives the protein CASSLDRVNEAFF.